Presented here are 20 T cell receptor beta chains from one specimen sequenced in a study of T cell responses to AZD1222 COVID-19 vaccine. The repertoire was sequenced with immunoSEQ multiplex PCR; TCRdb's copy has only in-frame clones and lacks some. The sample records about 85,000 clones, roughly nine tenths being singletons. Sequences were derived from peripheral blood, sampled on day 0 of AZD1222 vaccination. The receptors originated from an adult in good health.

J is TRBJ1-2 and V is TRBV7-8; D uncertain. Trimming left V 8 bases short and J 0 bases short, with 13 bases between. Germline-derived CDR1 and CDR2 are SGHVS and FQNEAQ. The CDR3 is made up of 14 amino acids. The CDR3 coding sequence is TGTGCCAGCGCCCCTGGGGTTGCTAACTATGGCTACACCTTC. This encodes CASAPGVANYGYTF.

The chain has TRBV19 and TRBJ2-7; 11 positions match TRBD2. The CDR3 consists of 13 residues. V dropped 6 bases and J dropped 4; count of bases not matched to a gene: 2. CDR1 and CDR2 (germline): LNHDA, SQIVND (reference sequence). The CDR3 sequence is CASRSSGRYEQYF. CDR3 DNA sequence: TGTGCCAGTAGATCTAGCGGGAGGTACGAGCAGTACTTC.

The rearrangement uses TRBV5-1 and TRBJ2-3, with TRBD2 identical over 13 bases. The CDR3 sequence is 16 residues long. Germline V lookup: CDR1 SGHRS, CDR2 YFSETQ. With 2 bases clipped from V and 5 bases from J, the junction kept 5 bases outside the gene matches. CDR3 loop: CASSFTSGGAEDTQYF. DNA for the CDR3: TGCGCCAGCAGCTTTACTAGCGGGGGGGCCGAAGATACGCAGTATTTT. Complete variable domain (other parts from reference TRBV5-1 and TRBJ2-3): KAGVTQTPRYLIKTRGQQVTLSCSPISGHRSVSWYQQTPGQGLQFLFEYFSETQRNKGNFPGRFSGRQFSNSRSEMNVSTLELGDSALYLCASSFTSGGAEDTQYFGPGTRLTVL.

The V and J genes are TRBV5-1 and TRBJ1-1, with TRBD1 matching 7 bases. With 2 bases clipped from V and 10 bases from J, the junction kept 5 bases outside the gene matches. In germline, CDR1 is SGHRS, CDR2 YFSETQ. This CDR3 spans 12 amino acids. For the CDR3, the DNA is TGCGCCAGCAGCTTCCAGGGGGAGGTAGCTTTCTTT. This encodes CASSFQGEVAFF.

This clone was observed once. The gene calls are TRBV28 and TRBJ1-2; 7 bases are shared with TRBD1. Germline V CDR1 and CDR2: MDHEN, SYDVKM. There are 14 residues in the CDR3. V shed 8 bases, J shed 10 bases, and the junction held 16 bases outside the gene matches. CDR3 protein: CASGRPGQSDSYTF. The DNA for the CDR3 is TGTGCCAGCGGTCGCCCGGGACAGTCAGATTCCTACACCTTC.

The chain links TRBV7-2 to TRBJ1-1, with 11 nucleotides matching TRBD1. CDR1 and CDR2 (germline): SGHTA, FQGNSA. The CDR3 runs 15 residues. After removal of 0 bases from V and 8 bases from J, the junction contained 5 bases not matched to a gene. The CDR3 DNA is TGTGCCAGCAGCTTAGCGCTAGGACAGGGGGCGGAAGCTTTCTTT. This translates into CASSLALGQGAEAFF.

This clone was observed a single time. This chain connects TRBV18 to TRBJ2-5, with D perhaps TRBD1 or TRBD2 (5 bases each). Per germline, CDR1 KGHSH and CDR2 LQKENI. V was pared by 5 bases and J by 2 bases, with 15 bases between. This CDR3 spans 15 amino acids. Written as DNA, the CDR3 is TGTGCCAGCTCATCGTATGGGGGTGGACAAGAGACCCAGTACTTC. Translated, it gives CASSSYGGGQETQYF.

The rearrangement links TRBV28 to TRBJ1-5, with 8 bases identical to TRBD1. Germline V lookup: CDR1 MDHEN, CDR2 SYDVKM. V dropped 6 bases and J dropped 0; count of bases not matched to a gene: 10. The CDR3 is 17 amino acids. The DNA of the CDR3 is TGTGCCAGCAGATCGTCCGGGACAGGTTATAGCAATCAGCCCCAGCATTTT. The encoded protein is CASRSSGTGYSNQPQHF.

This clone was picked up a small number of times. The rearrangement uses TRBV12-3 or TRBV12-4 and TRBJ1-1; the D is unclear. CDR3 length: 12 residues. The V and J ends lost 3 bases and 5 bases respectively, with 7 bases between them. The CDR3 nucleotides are TGTGCCAGCAGTTTGGGGTTGACTGAAGCTTTCTTT. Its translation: CASSLGLTEAFF.

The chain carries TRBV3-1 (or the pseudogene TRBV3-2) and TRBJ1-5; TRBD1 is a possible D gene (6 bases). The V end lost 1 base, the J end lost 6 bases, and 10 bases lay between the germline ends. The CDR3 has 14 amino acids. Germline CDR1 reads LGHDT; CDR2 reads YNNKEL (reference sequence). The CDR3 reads CASSQGAGVQPQHF. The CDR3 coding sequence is TGTGCCAGCAGCCAAGGGGCAGGGGTTCAGCCCCAGCATTTT.

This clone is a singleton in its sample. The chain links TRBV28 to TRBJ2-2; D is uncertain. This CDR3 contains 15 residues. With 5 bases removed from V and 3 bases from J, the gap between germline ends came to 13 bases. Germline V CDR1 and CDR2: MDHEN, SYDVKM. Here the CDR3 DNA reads TGTGCCAGCAGTGTTAGGATACAGTACACCGGGGAGCTGTTTTTT. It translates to CASSVRIQYTGELFF.

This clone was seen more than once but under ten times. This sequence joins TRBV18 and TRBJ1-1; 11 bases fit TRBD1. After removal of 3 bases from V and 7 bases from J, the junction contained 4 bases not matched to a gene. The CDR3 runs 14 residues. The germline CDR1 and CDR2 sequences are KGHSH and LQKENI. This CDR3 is CASSPGQGVFEAFF. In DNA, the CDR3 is TGTGCCAGCTCACCGGGACAGGGGGTCTTTGAAGCTTTCTTT.

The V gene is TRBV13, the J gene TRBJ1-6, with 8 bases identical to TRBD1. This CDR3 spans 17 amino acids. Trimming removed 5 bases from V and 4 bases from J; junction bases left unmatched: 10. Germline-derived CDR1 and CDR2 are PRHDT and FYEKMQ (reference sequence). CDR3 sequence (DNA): TGTGCCAGCAGCCCCCCGGGACAGGCAGTTTATAATTCACCCCTCCACTTT. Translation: CASSPPGQAVYNSPLHF.

CDR3 amino acids: CASRTTGARNTGELFF. The CDR3 nucleotides read TGTGCCAGCAGGACAACGGGGGCGCGGAACACCGGGGAGCTGTTTTTT. This chain uses TRBV13 with TRBJ2-2; D is perhaps TRBD1 or TRBD2 (6 bases each). Deletions cut 6 bases from V and 1 base from J, with 15 bases between. This CDR3 has 16 residues. Germline V gives CDR1 PRHDT, CDR2 FYEKMQ (reference sequence).

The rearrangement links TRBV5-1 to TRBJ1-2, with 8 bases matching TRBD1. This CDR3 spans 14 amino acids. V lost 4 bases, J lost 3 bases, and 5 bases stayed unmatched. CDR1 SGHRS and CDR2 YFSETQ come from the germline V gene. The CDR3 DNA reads TGCGCCAGCAGCCCTGGACAGGGAGACTATGGCTACACCTTC. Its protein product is CASSPGQGDYGYTF.

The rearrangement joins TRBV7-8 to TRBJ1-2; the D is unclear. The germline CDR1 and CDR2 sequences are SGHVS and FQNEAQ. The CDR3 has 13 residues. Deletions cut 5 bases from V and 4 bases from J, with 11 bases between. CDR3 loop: CASSPFWSYGYTF. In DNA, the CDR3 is TGTGCCAGCAGCCCCTTCTGGAGCTATGGCTACACCTTC.

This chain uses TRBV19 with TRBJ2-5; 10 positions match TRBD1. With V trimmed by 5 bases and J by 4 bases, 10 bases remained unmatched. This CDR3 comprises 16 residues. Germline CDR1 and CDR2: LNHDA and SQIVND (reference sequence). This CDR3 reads CASSQKTGTGAETQYF. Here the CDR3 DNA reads TGTGCCAGTAGTCAAAAAACAGGGACAGGGGCAGAGACCCAGTACTTC.

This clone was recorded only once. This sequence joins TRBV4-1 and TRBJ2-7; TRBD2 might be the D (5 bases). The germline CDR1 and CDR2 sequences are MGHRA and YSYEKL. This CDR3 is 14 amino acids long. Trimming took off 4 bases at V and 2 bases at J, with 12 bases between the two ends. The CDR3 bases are TGCGCCAGCAGCCGGGGAGCCCCCACCTACGAGCAGTACTTC. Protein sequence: CASSRGAPTYEQYF.

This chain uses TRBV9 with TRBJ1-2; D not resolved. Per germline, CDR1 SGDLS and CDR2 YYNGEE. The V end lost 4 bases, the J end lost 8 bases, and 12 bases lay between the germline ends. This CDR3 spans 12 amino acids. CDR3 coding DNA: TGTGCCAGCAGCCCTTCCGGTTCGGGCTACACCTTC. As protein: CASSPSGSGYTF.

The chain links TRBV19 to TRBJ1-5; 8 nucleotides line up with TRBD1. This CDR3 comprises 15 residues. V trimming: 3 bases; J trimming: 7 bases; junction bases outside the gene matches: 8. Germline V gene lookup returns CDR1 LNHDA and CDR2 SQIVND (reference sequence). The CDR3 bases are TGTGCCAGTAGTATCACCAGGGGGCCGGGACAGCCCCAGCATTTT. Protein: CASSITRGPGQPQHF.